This TCR beta chain was identified during a study of identical twins (dated by TCRdb to between 2015 and 2016). In terms of the full investigation: To test whether fetal clonotypes persist, this study deep-sequenced TCR alpha and beta repertoires from monozygotic twins, from unrelated adults of various ages, and from cord blood. To rule out contamination, replicate twin experiments were performed at different times with different library preparation protocols. General findings and caveats noted by the study authors: Invariant T cells such as MAIT and iNKT could partly confound zero-insertion analyses, although diverse VJ usage argued against such confounding for most clonotypes. Recombination models systematically underestimated out-of-frame TCR alpha sharing in monozygotic twins but agreed with sharing between unrelated individuals. Because the same donors could not be followed over many years, conclusions were based on cross-sectional statistical analysis. Out-of-frame TCR alpha sequences shared between twins showed an excess of low generation-probability sequences compared with coincidental sharing between unrelated individuals. The excess sharing between twins in beta out-of-frame sequences was weaker because fewer shared sequences reduced the signal-to-noise ratio. Abundant cord blood beta clonotypes had fewer insertions, young adult naive repertoires showed a similar but weaker trend, and memory repertoires showed no such trend.

Every donor in the study was a healthy Caucasian. Three pairs of female monozygotic twins, all aged about 18 to 29 years, made up the twin cohort. CD4+ and CD8+ T cell populations were isolated with positive isolation kits from Invitrogen. Library preparation employed 5' RACE. The data were produced on an Illumina HiSeq 2000. Template switching introduced a universal primer binding site; the final cDNA contained a unique molecular identifier, enabling accurate counting of TCR cDNA molecules. Specific primers in the conserved constant-segment region were used to synthesize first-strand cDNA for the TCR alpha and beta chains. To control for contamination, every cDNA library carried two barcodes: a SMART-Mk sample barcode plus Illumina barcodes. Two successive PCR steps introduced TruSeq adapter sequences along with Illumina sample barcodes. TCR alpha and beta cDNA libraries were sequenced on the Illumina HiSeq platform with custom primers. For the original study's pipeline: Raw reads were processed with MiGEC to extract unique molecular identifiers, and MiXCR was used to determine CDR3 positions. For each individual, recombination models were inferred using an EM algorithm with the repgenHMM and IGoR tools. Shared clonotypes were analyzed with the tcR package in R, and sharing was normalized by the product of cloneset sizes. Out-of-frame nonproductive sequences were analyzed to study raw recombination free of thymic and clonal selection effects. The public reads were quality trimmed at Q25 with fastp and then assembled into clones with MiXCR by TCRdb, keeping productive beta chains. Rows merge per CDR3 protein into single entries with the most common DNA and genes. Clone size and V and J calls follow TCRdb, not the original study. The sample has nearly 200,000 distinct CDR3 sequences on record, more than 15% of them singletons. 40% of the sample belongs to the ten largest clones.

The CDR3 goes from the cysteine to the phenylalanine over 10 residues. The sequence is cut down to CDR3 DNA, 30 bases in frame from base 1. The germline V gene (reference sequence) gives CDR1 as DFQATT and CDR2 as SNEGSKA. V lost 6 bases and J lost 7 bases; the stretch between them is 7 bases long. About this clonotype: No antigen is known for it. No base quality information exists; no much larger clone differs at one position.

This sample also appeared in a second study, on T cells expressing NK-cell markers. Per that second paper: Three sorted T-cell subsets (CD3+CD56+NKG2C+, CD3+CD56+NKG2C- and CD3+CD56-NKG2C+) from roughly eight donors had their TCR beta-chain repertoires profiled. Most of the eight sequenced donors were HCMV-seropositive and one was HCMV-seronegative. To restrict sorting to alphabetaTCR-expressing T cells, an anti-gammadeltaTCR antibody was added in several experiments. In several donors, the dominant CD3+CD56+NKG2C+ clonotypes were among the top 10 CD8+ clonotypes and accounted for roughly 1.0-7.0% of CD8+ T cells. Those dominant clonotypes were again the most abundant among CD3+CD56-NKG2C+ cells in several donors, at about 25-60.1%. Whether the expanded NKG2C-expressing T cell clones were specific for HCMV antigens remained unclear. Randomly selected healthy volunteers, three men and five women, were used as the eight sequenced donors. HCMV-specific IgG was detected in serum with a commercial ELISA kit to determine HCMV serostatus. MIGEC handled demultiplexing of the reads and grouping by UMI, while MiTCR was used to assemble and quantify clonotypes. To remove erroneous sequences, TCR cDNA sequences were retained only when supported by two or more reads. The tcR package was used for downstream repertoire analysis, and clonotypes were matched between fractions using CDR3 nucleotide sequence together with V segment. Antigen specificity was annotated against VDJdb with VDJmatch, allowing one amino acid substitution in CDR3.

Sequencing was performed on CD8+ T cells sorted from blood. The chain is encoded by TRBV20-1 joined to TRBJ2-1, and perhaps TRBD1 as D gene, on 6 matching bases. The sequence was collected from a woman aged 18-29 years in good health. The bases are TGCAGTGCCCAGGGGAATGAGCAGTTCTTC. This translates into CSAQGNEQFF.